These T cell receptor beta chains were read from a single sample in a study of shared clonotypes between healthy human individuals. The table came from immunoSEQ multiplex PCR; TCRdb's copy has only in-frame clones and leaves some out. The sample has approximately 2.5 million clones, around nine tenths seen once. Sequencing was performed on naive CD4+ T cells sorted from blood. These receptors all come from a man in his late teens or twenties in good health. Both conserved end residues are part of each CDR3. D genes are given only for firm matches. Clone size is stated in some rows and not others, as once, few, many or a class when expanded.

j_gene: TRBJ1-2
d_gene: TRBD1
v_gene: TRBV7-2
abundance: NA
CDR3nt: TGTGCCAGCAGCCACCCCACTCGACAGGGGAGGCCTAACTATGGCTACACCTTC
CDR3aa: CASSHPTRQGRPNYGYTF

j_gene: TRBJ1-5
d_gene: NA
v_gene: TRBV19
abundance: NA
CDR3nt: TGTGCCAGTAGTCTACAGGGTGGATTAGGGCAGCCCCAGCATTTT
CDR3aa: CASSLQGGLGQPQHF

j_gene: TRBJ2-1
d_gene: TRBD2
v_gene: TRBV29-1
abundance: NA
CDR3nt: TGCAGCGCCCGAGGGGCGGGAGGGTACAATGAGCAGTTCTTC
CDR3aa: CSARGAGGYNEQFF

j_gene: TRBJ2-1
d_gene: NA
v_gene: TRBV9
abundance: NA
CDR3nt: TGTGCCAGCAGCGTAGGGGTTTCTTACAATGAGCAGTTCTTC
CDR3aa: CASSVGVSYNEQFF

j_gene: TRBJ1-1
d_gene: TRBD1
v_gene: TRBV10-3
abundance: NA
CDR3nt: TGTGCCATCTCGGCAGGGGGCACTGAAGCTTTCTTT
CDR3aa: CAISAGGTEAFF

j_gene: TRBJ1-2
d_gene: NA
v_gene: TRBV20-1
abundance: once
CDR3nt: TGCAGTGCTAGATCGGTGGGAGGCTACACCTTC
CDR3aa: CSARSVGGYTF

j_gene: TRBJ2-1
d_gene: NA
v_gene: TRBV11-2
abundance: NA
CDR3nt: TGTGCCAGCAGCCGGAGGGCGTTGGAGGGTGAGCAGTTCTTC
CDR3aa: CASSRRALEGEQFF

j_gene: TRBJ2-3
d_gene: TRBD2
v_gene: TRBV29-1
abundance: NA
CDR3nt: TGCAGCGTTTTGGGAGGGGATACGCAGTATTTT
CDR3aa: CSVLGGDTQYF

j_gene: TRBJ1-1
d_gene: TRBD1
v_gene: TRBV10-1
abundance: NA
CDR3nt: TGCGCCAGCAGCGCAGGACAGGTTGGCACTGAAGCTTTCTTT
CDR3aa: CASSAGQVGTEAFF

j_gene: TRBJ1-6
d_gene: NA
v_gene: TRBV5-3
abundance: NA
CDR3nt: TGTGCCAGAAGCTTTGGAAGTCAGGGGAGCAATTCACCCCTCCACTTT
CDR3aa: CARSFGSQGSNSPLHF

j_gene: TRBJ2-6
d_gene: NA
v_gene: TRBV6-5
abundance: NA
CDR3nt: TGTGCCAGCAGACGGACAGTCTCTGGGGCCAACGTCCTGACTTTC
CDR3aa: CASRRTVSGANVLTF

j_gene: TRBJ2-3
d_gene: NA
v_gene: TRBV7-9
abundance: NA
CDR3nt: TGTGCCAGCAGCCGCCTCAACCCCGGAGGACAGCGCACAGATACGCAGTATTTT
CDR3aa: CASSRLNPGGQRTDTQYF

j_gene: TRBJ1-1
d_gene: NA
v_gene: TRBV30
abundance: few
CDR3nt: TGTGCCTGGAATTTTAGGGAAAACACTGAAGCTTTCTTT
CDR3aa: CAWNFRENTEAFF

j_gene: TRBJ2-1
d_gene: TRBD2
v_gene: TRBV6-5
abundance: NA
CDR3nt: TGTGCCAGCAGTCCGACTAGCGGGGGGACCAATGAGCAGTTCTTC
CDR3aa: CASSPTSGGTNEQFF

j_gene: TRBJ2-7
d_gene: NA
v_gene: TRBV7-6
abundance: once
CDR3nt: TGTGCCAGCAGCCCCTTCGGAGGGCAAGCCTACGAGCAGTACTTC
CDR3aa: CASSPFGGQAYEQYF

j_gene: TRBJ1-5
d_gene: NA
v_gene: TRBV4-3
abundance: NA
CDR3nt: TGCGCCAGCAGCCAAGATCGGGGTCAGCCCCAGCATTTT
CDR3aa: CASSQDRGQPQHF

j_gene: TRBJ2-3
d_gene: TRBD2
v_gene: TRBV11-2
abundance: NA
CDR3nt: TGTGCCAGCAGCTTGGGACTAGCGGGAGTGGTTACAGATACGCAGTATTTT
CDR3aa: CASSLGLAGVVTDTQYF

j_gene: TRBJ2-3
d_gene: NA
v_gene: TRBV4-1
abundance: NA
CDR3nt: TGCGCCAGCAGCCAAGAATTGGGCGGGATCACAGATACGCAGTATTTT
CDR3aa: CASSQELGGITDTQYF

j_gene: TRBJ1-2
d_gene: TRBD1
v_gene: TRBV28
abundance: NA
CDR3nt: TGTGCCAGCAGACCTCAGGGGGCCGGCTATGGCTACACCTTC
CDR3aa: CASRPQGAGYGYTF

j_gene: TRBJ2-4
d_gene: TRBD2
v_gene: TRBV27
abundance: NA
CDR3nt: TGTGCCAGCAGTTTTGAGGGGACTAGCGGGAGGGCCGGGGACATTCAGTACTTC
CDR3aa: CASSFEGTSGRAGDIQYF

j_gene: TRBJ2-3
d_gene: NA
v_gene: TRBV15
abundance: NA
CDR3nt: TGTGCCACCAGCAGAGTGGATTCAGATACGCAGTATTTT
CDR3aa: CATSRVDSDTQYF

j_gene: TRBJ2-2
d_gene: NA
v_gene: TRBV6-5
abundance: NA
CDR3nt: TGTGCCAGCATAGCTTCCGGGGAGCTGTTTTTT
CDR3aa: CASIASGELFF

j_gene: TRBJ2-7
d_gene: NA
v_gene: TRBV14
abundance: NA
CDR3nt: TGTGCCAGCAGCCAAGTTATTATGGGGTCCTACGAGCAGTACTTC
CDR3aa: CASSQVIMGSYEQYF

j_gene: TRBJ2-3
d_gene: TRBD2
v_gene: TRBV7-2
abundance: NA
CDR3nt: TGTGCCAGCAGCTTTCTCCCCAGCGGGGGCACAGATACGCAGTATTTT
CDR3aa: CASSFLPSGGTDTQYF

j_gene: TRBJ2-7
d_gene: NA
v_gene: TRBV5-4
abundance: NA
CDR3nt: TGTGCCAGCACCGTGTCAGGGGGGAACGGCTACGAGCAGTACTTC
CDR3aa: CASTVSGGNGYEQYF

j_gene: TRBJ2-3
d_gene: NA
v_gene: TRBV2
abundance: NA
CDR3nt: TGTGCCAGCAGTGAATATGATACGCAGTATTTT
CDR3aa: CASSEYDTQYF

j_gene: TRBJ1-4
d_gene: NA
v_gene: TRBV5-1
abundance: NA
CDR3nt: TGCGCCAGCAGTCCGCGGGGACGTGCGAATGAAAAACTGTTTTTT
CDR3aa: CASSPRGRANEKLFF

j_gene: TRBJ2-2
d_gene: NA
v_gene: TRBV6-1
abundance: NA
CDR3nt: TGTGCCAGCAGTGAAAGCGGGGAGCTGTTTTTT
CDR3aa: CASSESGELFF

j_gene: TRBJ2-5
d_gene: TRBD1
v_gene: TRBV9
abundance: NA
CDR3nt: TGTGCCAGCAGCGTTTATGGGACAGTCCCCCAAGAGACCCAGTACTTC
CDR3aa: CASSVYGTVPQETQYF

j_gene: TRBJ2-7
d_gene: NA
v_gene: TRBV5-3
abundance: NA
CDR3nt: TGTGCCAGAAGCTTGGTTTCAGAGCAATACGAGCAGTACTTC
CDR3aa: CARSLVSEQYEQYF

j_gene: TRBJ2-3
d_gene: TRBD2
v_gene: TRBV15
abundance: NA
CDR3nt: TGTGCCACCAGCAGGCTTCTAGCGGGGGTCACAGATACGCAGTATTTT
CDR3aa: CATSRLLAGVTDTQYF

j_gene: TRBJ2-5
d_gene: NA
v_gene: TRBV7-9
abundance: NA
CDR3nt: TGTGCCAGCAGCTTAACCACGCAGGGTGGGGCAGAGACCCAGTACTTC
CDR3aa: CASSLTTQGGAETQYF

j_gene: TRBJ2-3
d_gene: TRBD1
v_gene: TRBV5-1
abundance: NA
CDR3nt: TGCGCCAGCAGCGTACAGGGGATCAACACAGATACGCAGTATTTT
CDR3aa: CASSVQGINTDTQYF

j_gene: TRBJ2-1
d_gene: TRBD1
v_gene: TRBV6-1
abundance: NA
CDR3nt: TGTGCCAGCAGTGTAACCCGGACAGGGGGCTACAATGAGCAGTTCTTC
CDR3aa: CASSVTRTGGYNEQFF

j_gene: TRBJ1-1
d_gene: NA
v_gene: TRBV7-9
abundance: once
CDR3nt: TGTGCCAGCAGCTTAAGAGGGGGAGGGAACACTGAAGCTTTCTTT
CDR3aa: CASSLRGGGNTEAFF

j_gene: TRBJ1-6
d_gene: NA
v_gene: TRBV20-1
abundance: NA
CDR3nt: TGCAGTGCCCCCTTGGGGCCACCCCTCCACTTT
CDR3aa: CSAPLGPPLHF

j_gene: TRBJ2-2
d_gene: NA
v_gene: TRBV6-5
abundance: NA
CDR3nt: TGTGCCAGCAGTTACGCACATAACACCGGGGAGCTGTTTTTT
CDR3aa: CASSYAHNTGELFF

j_gene: TRBJ1-4
d_gene: NA
v_gene: TRBV15
abundance: NA
CDR3nt: TGTGCCACCAGCAGAGATGGGGGCACTAATGAAAAACTGTTTTTT
CDR3aa: CATSRDGGTNEKLFF

j_gene: TRBJ1-1
d_gene: NA
v_gene: TRBV7-9
abundance: once
CDR3nt: TGTGCCAGCAGCCGGGAGGAGAACACTGAAGCTTTCTTT
CDR3aa: CASSREENTEAFF

j_gene: TRBJ2-7
d_gene: TRBD1
v_gene: TRBV5-1
abundance: NA
CDR3nt: TGCGCCAGCAGCAGGGACAGGGGAGATTGGGACGAGCAGTACTTC
CDR3aa: CASSRDRGDWDEQYF

j_gene: TRBJ1-5
d_gene: NA
v_gene: TRBV19
abundance: NA
CDR3nt: TGTGCCAGTAGTCCTCCGTGGGGGAACAATCAGCCCCAGCATTTT
CDR3aa: CASSPPWGNNQPQHF

j_gene: TRBJ2-1
d_gene: TRBD2
v_gene: TRBV9
abundance: NA
CDR3nt: TGTGCCAGCAGCGTAGCTGTGGGACTAGTGCCTCTTGAGCAGTTCTTC
CDR3aa: CASSVAVGLVPLEQFF

j_gene: TRBJ2-3
d_gene: TRBD2
v_gene: TRBV25-1
abundance: NA
CDR3nt: TGTGCCAGCCTAGCGGGGGGGCGGGCAGATACGCAGTATTTT
CDR3aa: CASLAGGRADTQYF

j_gene: TRBJ1-2
d_gene: NA
v_gene: TRBV28
abundance: NA
CDR3nt: TGTGCCAGCAGAACACAGGGTAGAATCAACTATGGCTACACCTTC
CDR3aa: CASRTQGRINYGYTF

j_gene: TRBJ2-3
d_gene: TRBD1
v_gene: TRBV10-3
abundance: NA
CDR3nt: TGTGCCAGGTCACAGGGGGCGAAAGATACGCAGTATTTT
CDR3aa: CARSQGAKDTQYF

j_gene: TRBJ2-1
d_gene: NA
v_gene: TRBV15
abundance: NA
CDR3nt: TGTGCCACCAGCGGTCTCGGAGGGGCCAACTACAATGAGCAGTTCTTC
CDR3aa: CATSGLGGANYNEQFF

j_gene: TRBJ2-3
d_gene: TRBD2
v_gene: TRBV7-8
abundance: NA
CDR3nt: TGTGCCAGCAGCTTAAACGGGCTAGCGGTAGCAGATACGCAGTATTTT
CDR3aa: CASSLNGLAVADTQYF

j_gene: TRBJ1-2
d_gene: TRBD1
v_gene: TRBV6-5
abundance: NA
CDR3nt: TGTGCCAGCAGTTACTGGGGACAGGGAGACGGCTACACCTTC
CDR3aa: CASSYWGQGDGYTF

j_gene: TRBJ1-5
d_gene: NA
v_gene: TRBV6-1
abundance: NA
CDR3nt: TGTGCCAGCAGGCCGGGAGGCAATCAGCCCCAGCATTTT
CDR3aa: CASRPGGNQPQHF

j_gene: TRBJ2-7
d_gene: TRBD2
v_gene: TRBV11-2
abundance: NA
CDR3nt: TGTGCCAGCAGCTTAGGTCGGGAGGGGCCCTACGAGCAGTACTTC
CDR3aa: CASSLGREGPYEQYF

j_gene: TRBJ1-3
d_gene: NA
v_gene: TRBV18
abundance: NA
CDR3nt: TGTGCCAGCTCACCGCTCAATGGAAACACCATATATTTT
CDR3aa: CASSPLNGNTIYF

j_gene: TRBJ1-2
d_gene: NA
v_gene: TRBV28
abundance: few
CDR3nt: TGTGCCAGCAGGGACACGACTAGGGATGGCTACACCTTC
CDR3aa: CASRDTTRDGYTF

j_gene: TRBJ1-2
d_gene: TRBD1
v_gene: TRBV6-1
abundance: NA
CDR3nt: TGTGCCAGCACCAGACAGGGCCCCATGGGCTACACCTTC
CDR3aa: CASTRQGPMGYTF

j_gene: TRBJ1-2
d_gene: NA
v_gene: TRBV7-2
abundance: NA
CDR3nt: TGTGCCAGCAGCTCACTGCAGGGAAAGTATGGCTACACCTTC
CDR3aa: CASSSLQGKYGYTF

j_gene: TRBJ1-4
d_gene: NA
v_gene: TRBV7-9
abundance: once
CDR3nt: TGTGCCAGCAGCTTAGCAGGGTCTAGTAATGAAAAACTGTTTTTT
CDR3aa: CASSLAGSSNEKLFF

j_gene: TRBJ2-1
d_gene: NA
v_gene: TRBV28
abundance: NA
CDR3nt: TGTGCCAGCAGTCGCCCCGGGGGAAACAATGAGCAGTTCTTC
CDR3aa: CASSRPGGNNEQFF

j_gene: TRBJ1-6
d_gene: TRBD1
v_gene: TRBV7-9
abundance: NA
CDR3nt: TGTGCCAGCAGCTTACGGGCCCCAGGGGGAGATAATTCACCCCTCCACTTT
CDR3aa: CASSLRAPGGDNSPLHF

j_gene: TRBJ2-7
d_gene: TRBD1
v_gene: TRBV11-3
abundance: once
CDR3nt: TGTGCCAGCAGCTTAAGGGGACAGAACTACGAGCAGTACTTC
CDR3aa: CASSLRGQNYEQYF

j_gene: TRBJ2-7
d_gene: NA
v_gene: TRBV29-1
abundance: few
CDR3nt: TGCAGCGTTGAAATTGGTTATGCCACCTACGAGCAGTACTTC
CDR3aa: CSVEIGYATYEQYF

j_gene: TRBJ2-1
d_gene: NA
v_gene: TRBV28
abundance: NA
CDR3nt: TGTGCCAGCAGGGGGGGCTCCTACAATGAGCAGTTCTTC
CDR3aa: CASRGGSYNEQFF